Listed below are T cell receptor beta chains from one sample, sequenced in a study of T cells after yellow fever vaccination. TCRdb re-analysed the 5' RACE reads in MiXCR, keeping a single row per CDR3 protein. The sample lists fewer than 400,000 distinct CDR3 sequences; 6.2% were seen once. Source: PBMCs, taken 5 days after the yellow fever booster vaccination. All receptors come from a man under 40 who received the YFV17D yellow fever vaccine. CDR3s include the opening cysteine and the closing phenylalanine or tryptophan. D genes are given only for firm matches. Not every row has a clone size; where given, it reads once, few, many or a size class.

TRBJ2-1,TRBV15,.,TRBD2,CATSRVGLAVRNEQFF,TGTGCCACCAGCAGGGTGGGGCTAGCGGTTAGAAATGAGCAGTTCTTC
TRBJ1-1,TRBV27,.,TRBD1,CASSRTGRPTAFF,TGTGCCAGCAGCAGGACAGGGAGGCCTACGGCTTTCTTT
TRBJ2-3,TRBV20-1,few,.,CSARDWGGTDTQYF,TGCAGTGCTAGAGATTGGGGTGGCACAGATACGCAGTATTTT
TRBJ1-1,TRBV29-1,few,.,CSAPSNTEAFF,TGCAGCGCCCCCTCCAACACTGAAGCTTTCTTT
TRBJ2-1,TRBV4-2,few,.,CASSRNYEQFF,TGTGCCAGCAGCCGGAACTATGAGCAGTTCTTC
TRBJ2-7,TRBV11-2,many,.,CASSLDVAGVYEQYF,TGTGCCAGCAGCTTAGATGTGGCAGGGGTTTACGAGCAGTACTTC
TRBJ2-3,TRBV24-1,.,.,CATSDRGDTQYF,TGTGCCACCAGCGACAGAGGGGATACGCAGTATTTT
TRBJ2-3,TRBV5-1,.,TRBD1,CASSLTQGAFTDTQYF,TGCGCCAGCAGCTTGACCCAGGGGGCCTTCACAGATACGCAGTATTTT
TRBJ2-7,TRBV29-1,few,TRBD2,CSVGDGLAYEQYF,TGCAGCGTTGGTGACGGACTAGCTTACGAGCAGTACTTC
TRBJ2-7,TRBV5-4,few,.,CASSLDGSGGKQYF,TGTGCCAGCAGCTTGGATGGTAGCGGTGGAAAGCAGTACTTC
TRBJ2-2,TRBV7-2,many,.,CASSFSTALFF,TGTGCCAGCAGCTTTTCGACAGCACTGTTTTTT
TRBJ1-1,TRBV6-1,.,.,CASEVYTEAFF,TGTGCCAGCGAGGTTTACACTGAAGCTTTCTTT
TRBJ2-3,TRBV5-4,many,TRBD2,CASSYLSGLAGGSTDTQYF,TGTGCCAGCAGCTACCTATCGGGACTAGCGGGAGGGAGCACAGATACGCAGTATTTT
TRBJ1-1,TRBV5-1,many,.,CASSYAPQGTEAFF,TGCGCCAGCAGTTATGCACCCCAGGGCACTGAAGCTTTCTTT
TRBJ1-2,TRBV20-1,few,TRBD1,CSAYPGQGDNGYTF,TGCAGTGCTTACCCGGGACAGGGGGACAATGGCTACACCTTC
TRBJ2-2,TRBV12-5,few,TRBD2,CASGLGLTSGGNTGELFF,TGTGCTAGTGGTTTGGGCTTAACTAGCGGGGGGAACACCGGGGAGCTGTTTTTT
TRBJ2-5,TRBV24-1,.,TRBD2,CATSESRRGLAAETQYF,TGTGCCACCAGTGAATCAAGGCGGGGTCTAGCGGCAGAGACCCAGTACTTC
TRBJ2-3,TRBV30,few,.,CAWTRALGTQYF,TGTGCCTGGACTCGAGCCTTGGGTACGCAGTATTTT
TRBJ2-3,TRBV20-1,few,TRBD1,CSRQGSTDTQYF,TGCAGCCGACAGGGGAGCACAGATACGCAGTATTTT
TRBJ2-5,TRBV11-2,many,.,CASSFFLQETQYF,TGTGCCAGCAGCTTCTTTTTACAAGAGACCCAGTACTTC
TRBJ2-1,TRBV27,few,TRBD2,CASRPGTSGGYEQFF,TGTGCCAGCAGACCCGGGACTAGCGGAGGCTATGAGCAGTTCTTC
TRBJ1-1,TRBV12-3/TRBV12-4,many,.,CASSPVGRLGAEAFF,TGTGCCAGCAGTCCTGTGGGTCGCCTGGGGGCTGAAGCTTTCTTT
TRBJ2-6,TRBV10-2,.,.,CASSEGLVAVSGANVLTF,TGCGCCAGCAGTGAAGGACTCGTGGCGGTCTCTGGGGCCAACGTCCTGACTTTC
TRBJ2-1,TRBV20-1,.,TRBD2,CSARPLAGNYNEQFF,TGCAGTGCTAGGCCACTAGCGGGAAATTACAATGAGCAGTTCTTC
TRBJ1-3,TRBV20-1,many,.,CSARDFISGNTIYF,TGCAGTGCTAGAGATTTCATCTCTGGAAACACCATATATTTT
TRBJ2-1,TRBV29-1,few,.,CSVGVNKRNYNEQFF,TGCAGCGTTGGAGTGAACAAGAGGAATTACAATGAGCAGTTCTTC
TRBJ1-5,TRBV7-9,few,TRBD1,CASSFGQGDNQPQHF,TGTGCCAGCAGCTTTGGTCAGGGGGACAATCAGCCCCAGCATTTT
TRBJ2-2,TRBV5-6,few,.,CASSVGLKNTGELFF,TGTGCCAGCAGCGTCGGACTAAAGAACACCGGGGAGCTGTTTTTT
TRBJ1-5,TRBV12-3/TRBV12-4,many,TRBD1,CASSDRVGNQPQHF,TGTGCCAGCAGTGACAGGGTCGGCAATCAGCCCCAGCATTTT
TRBJ1-6,TRBV7-2,.,TRBD1,CASSAGTGSSPLHF,TGTGCCAGCAGCGCCGGGACAGGGAGTTCACCCCTCCACTTT
TRBJ2-7,TRBV5-1,many,TRBD2,CASSPGGLAGTYEQYF,TGCGCCAGCAGCCCGGGGGGGCTAGCGGGTACCTACGAGCAGTACTTC
TRBJ2-5,TRBV4-2,many,.,CASSRRGGTQKGETQYF,TGTGCCAGCAGCCGAAGAGGCGGGACCCAAAAAGGGGAGACCCAGTACTTC
TRBJ1-2,TRBV20-1,.,.,CSADSMTGAYGYTF,TGCAGTGCTGACTCGATGACAGGCGCCTATGGCTACACCTTC
TRBJ2-5,TRBV7-2,many,TRBD2,CASSFHSGKGGETQYF,TGTGCCAGCAGCTTTCATAGCGGGAAGGGGGGGGAGACCCAGTACTTC
TRBJ2-5,TRBV29-1,.,TRBD2,CSNLAGDGETQYF,TGCAGCAACCTAGCGGGGGATGGGGAGACCCAGTACTTC
TRBJ1-2,TRBV6-5,many,.,CASSYKESGYGYTF,TGTGCCAGCAGTTACAAGGAGTCGGGCTATGGCTACACCTTC
TRBJ2-1,TRBV11-2,.,TRBD2,CASSFLAGVSYNEQFF,TGTGCCAGCAGCTTCCTAGCGGGAGTGTCCTACAATGAGCAGTTCTTC
TRBJ1-6,TRBV3-1,few,.,CASSQGSDSPLHF,TGTGCCAGCAGCCAAGGGTCGGATTCACCCCTCCACTTT
TRBJ1-6,TRBV28,.,TRBD1,CASTTGQGASTPLHF,TGTGCCAGCACTACCGGACAGGGGGCGAGTACACCCCTCCACTTT
TRBJ2-6,TRBV19,.,.,CASIARFGANVLTF,TGTGCCAGTATAGCCAGGTTTGGGGCCAACGTCCTGACTTTC
TRBJ2-3,TRBV28,.,.,CASSSSISDTQYF,TGTGCCAGCAGTTCCTCAATCTCAGATACGCAGTATTTT
TRBJ2-1,TRBV5-6,few,TRBD2,CASSPREGLAGREQFF,TGTGCCAGCAGCCCTCGGGAGGGACTAGCGGGACGAGAGCAGTTCTTC
TRBJ1-1,TRBV12-3/TRBV12-4,few,.,CASRTMGLNTEAFF,TGTGCCAGCCGAACAATGGGGTTGAACACTGAAGCTTTCTTT
TRBJ2-3,TRBV5-4,many,.,CATAGARADTQYF,TGTGCCACCGCAGGGGCTAGGGCAGATACGCAGTATTTT
TRBJ2-1,TRBV20-1,few,.,CSASLGWEQFF,TGCAGTGCTAGCTTGGGTTGGGAGCAGTTCTTC
TRBJ2-1,TRBV6-5,few,.,CASSYSSDSYNEQFF,TGTGCCAGCAGTTATTCCTCGGACTCGTACAATGAGCAGTTCTTC
TRBJ2-1,TRBV27,few,TRBD2,CASSKLAGGVYNEQFF,TGTGCCAGCAGTAAACTAGCGGGAGGGGTATACAATGAGCAGTTCTTC
TRBJ2-1,TRBV21-1,many,.,CASRDSLGEQFF,TGTGCCAGCAGGGACTCTCTAGGCGAGCAGTTCTTC
TRBJ2-7,TRBV20-1,few,.,CSAAGQLAEQYF,TGCAGTGCGGCGGGACAGTTGGCCGAGCAGTACTTC
TRBJ2-7,TRBV3-1,once,.,CASTQWIVRGIGGSYEQYF,TGTGCCAGCACCCAATGGATAGTGAGAGGGATCGGTGGATCCTACGAGCAGTACTTC
TRBJ2-1,TRBV10-3,many,.,CAISETFTNNEQFF,TGTGCCATCAGTGAGACATTTACTAACAATGAGCAGTTCTTC